Sequencing of this TCR beta chain was carried out in a study of shared clonotypes between healthy human individuals. The overall study: The people who gave samples were two women and a few men aged 18 to 49.

Assay: immunoSEQ multiplex PCR; the TCRdb copy retains only in-frame clones and omits some. The data show 400,000 to 500,000 clones, around 80% seen once. This clone has only a few counts. Its antigen is unknown. Relative to the germline gene, one junction end is altered; a read error may explain this. This specimen includes other DNA sequences encoding the same CDR3. This CDR3 contains 12 residues. The germline gives CDR1 GTSNPN, CDR2 SVGIG (reference sequence). Study results and limitations: Apart from blood, nothing was sampled; tissue repertoires likely differ.

This receptor was identified in a woman between 40 and 50 years old in good health. Some clones in this sample may be carry-over from other donors' samples. The sample taken for sequencing was PBMCs. The J gene is TRBJ1-1, the V gene TRBV30, with D maybe TRBD1 (5 bases). The CDR3 coding sequence is TGTGCCTGGGGCCCAGGGAACACTGAGGCTTTCTTT. Its protein is CAWGPGNTEAFF.